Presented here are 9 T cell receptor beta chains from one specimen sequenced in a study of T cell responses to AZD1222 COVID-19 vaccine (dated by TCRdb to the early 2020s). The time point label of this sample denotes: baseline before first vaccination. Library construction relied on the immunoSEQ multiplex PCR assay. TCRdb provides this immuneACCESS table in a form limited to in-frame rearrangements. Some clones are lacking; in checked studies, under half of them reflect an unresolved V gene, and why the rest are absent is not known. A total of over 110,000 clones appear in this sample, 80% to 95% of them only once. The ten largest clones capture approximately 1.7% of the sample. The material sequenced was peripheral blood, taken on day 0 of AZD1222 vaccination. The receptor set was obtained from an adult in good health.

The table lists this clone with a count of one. CDR3 coding DNA: TGTGCCAGCAGCGGGCCGGACTGGCGCGGGGAGCTGTTTTTT. Translated: CASSGPDWRGELFF. The gene calls are TRBV9 and TRBJ2-2, with D perhaps TRBD2 (5 bases). The CDR3 is 14 residues long. V was shortened by 3 bases and J by 7 bases, with 13 bases between the two germline ends. CDR1 SGDLS and CDR2 YYNGEE come from the germline V gene.

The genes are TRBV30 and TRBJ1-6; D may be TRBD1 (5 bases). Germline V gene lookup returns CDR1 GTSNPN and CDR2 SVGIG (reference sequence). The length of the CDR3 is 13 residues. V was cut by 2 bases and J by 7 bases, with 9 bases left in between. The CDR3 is CAWSRDRNSPLHF. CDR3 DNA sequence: TGTGCCTGGAGTCGGGACCGGAATTCACCCCTCCACTTT.

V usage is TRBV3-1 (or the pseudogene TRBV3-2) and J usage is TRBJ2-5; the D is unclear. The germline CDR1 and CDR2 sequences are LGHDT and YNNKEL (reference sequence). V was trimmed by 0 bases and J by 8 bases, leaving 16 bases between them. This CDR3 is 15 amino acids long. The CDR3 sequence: CASSQETGSRATQYF. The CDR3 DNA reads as TGTGCCAGCAGCCAAGAAACTGGTAGCCGGGCAACCCAGTACTTC.

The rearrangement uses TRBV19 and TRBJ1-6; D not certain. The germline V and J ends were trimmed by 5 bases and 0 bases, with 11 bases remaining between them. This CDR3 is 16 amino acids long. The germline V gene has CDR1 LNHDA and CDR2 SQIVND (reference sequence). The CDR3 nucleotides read TGTGCCAGTAGTGAGACTTGGCTCTCCTATAATTCACCCCTCCACTTT. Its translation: CASSETWLSYNSPLHF.

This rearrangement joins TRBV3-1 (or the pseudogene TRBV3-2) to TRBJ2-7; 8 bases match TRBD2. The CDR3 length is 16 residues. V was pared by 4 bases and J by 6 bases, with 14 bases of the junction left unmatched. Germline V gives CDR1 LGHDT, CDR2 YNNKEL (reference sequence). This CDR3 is CASSLYGRAQWGEQYF. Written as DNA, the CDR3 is TGTGCCAGCAGCCTATACGGGAGGGCCCAGTGGGGCGAGCAGTACTTC.

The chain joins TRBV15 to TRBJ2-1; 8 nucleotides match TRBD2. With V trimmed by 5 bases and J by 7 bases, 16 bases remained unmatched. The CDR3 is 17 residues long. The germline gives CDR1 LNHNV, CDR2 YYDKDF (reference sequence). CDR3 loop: CATSRRPLAGLSNEQFF. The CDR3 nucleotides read TGTGCCACCAGCCGGAGACCCCTAGCGGGCCTTTCTAATGAGCAGTTCTTC.

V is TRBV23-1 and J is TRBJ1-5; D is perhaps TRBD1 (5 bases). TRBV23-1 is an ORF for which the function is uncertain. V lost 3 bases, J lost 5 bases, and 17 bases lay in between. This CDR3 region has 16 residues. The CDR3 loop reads CASSHYPGGRHQPQHF. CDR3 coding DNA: TGCGCCAGCAGTCATTACCCGGGGGGTCGGCATCAGCCCCAGCATTTT.

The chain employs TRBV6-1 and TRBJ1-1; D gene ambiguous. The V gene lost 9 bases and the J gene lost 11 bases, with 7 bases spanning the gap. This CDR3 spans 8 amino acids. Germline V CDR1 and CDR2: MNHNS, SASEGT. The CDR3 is CARLRAFF. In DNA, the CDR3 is TGTGCCAGGCTGCGCGCTTTCTTT.

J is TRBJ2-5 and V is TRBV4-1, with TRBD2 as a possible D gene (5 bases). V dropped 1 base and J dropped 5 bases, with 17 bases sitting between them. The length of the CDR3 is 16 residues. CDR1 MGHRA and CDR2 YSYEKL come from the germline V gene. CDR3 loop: CASSQAIEGAVETQYF. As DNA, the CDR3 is TGCGCCAGCAGCCAAGCGATCGAGGGCGCCGTCGAGACCCAGTACTTC.